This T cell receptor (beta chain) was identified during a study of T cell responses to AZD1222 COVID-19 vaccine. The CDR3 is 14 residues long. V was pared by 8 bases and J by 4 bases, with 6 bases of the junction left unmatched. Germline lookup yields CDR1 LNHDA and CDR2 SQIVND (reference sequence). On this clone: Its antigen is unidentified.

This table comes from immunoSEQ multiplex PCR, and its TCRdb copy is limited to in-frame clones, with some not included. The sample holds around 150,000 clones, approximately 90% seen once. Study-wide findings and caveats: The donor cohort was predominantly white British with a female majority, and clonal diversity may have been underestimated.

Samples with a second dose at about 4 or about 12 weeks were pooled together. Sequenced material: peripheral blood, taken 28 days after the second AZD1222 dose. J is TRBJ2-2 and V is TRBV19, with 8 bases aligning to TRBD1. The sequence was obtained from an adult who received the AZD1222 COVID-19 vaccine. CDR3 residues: CASQGTGVTGELFF. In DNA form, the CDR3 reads TGTGCCAGTCAAGGGACAGGCGTCACCGGGGAGCTGTTTTTT.